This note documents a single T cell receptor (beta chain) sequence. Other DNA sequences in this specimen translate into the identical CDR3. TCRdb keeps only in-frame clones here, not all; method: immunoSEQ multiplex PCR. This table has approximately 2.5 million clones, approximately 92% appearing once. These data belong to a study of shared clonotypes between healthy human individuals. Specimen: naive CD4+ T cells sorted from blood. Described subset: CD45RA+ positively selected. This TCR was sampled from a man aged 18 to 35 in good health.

CDR3 protein: CASSSPPGNNEQFF. CDR3 sequence (DNA): TGTGCCAGCAGCTCTCCCCCGGGAAACAATGAGCAGTTCTTC. The gene calls are TRBV7-9 and TRBJ2-1, with D maybe TRBD2 (5 bases). V lost 4 bases and J 5 bases, leaving 12 bases between the germline ends. Germline loops: CDR1 SEHNR, CDR2 FQNEAQ (reference sequence). The CDR3 consists of 14 residues.